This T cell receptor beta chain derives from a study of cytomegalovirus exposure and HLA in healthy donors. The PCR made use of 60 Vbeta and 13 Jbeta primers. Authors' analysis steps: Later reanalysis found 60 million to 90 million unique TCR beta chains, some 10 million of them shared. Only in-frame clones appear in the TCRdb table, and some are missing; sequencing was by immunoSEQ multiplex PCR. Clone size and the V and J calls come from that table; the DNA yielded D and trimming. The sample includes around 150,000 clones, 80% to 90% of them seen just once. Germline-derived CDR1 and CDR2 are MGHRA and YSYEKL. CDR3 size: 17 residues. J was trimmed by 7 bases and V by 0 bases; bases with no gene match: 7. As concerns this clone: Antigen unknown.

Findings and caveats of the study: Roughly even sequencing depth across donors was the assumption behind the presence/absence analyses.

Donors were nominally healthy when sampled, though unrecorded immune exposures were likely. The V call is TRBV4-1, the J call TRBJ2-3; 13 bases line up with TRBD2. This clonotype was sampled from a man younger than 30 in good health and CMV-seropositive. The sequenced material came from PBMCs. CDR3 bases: TGCGCCAGCAGCCAAGAAAGTGTGGGACTAGCGGGGTATACGCAGTATTTT. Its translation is CASSQESVGLAGYTQYF.